These T cell receptor beta chains were read from a single sample in a study of CD8+ T cells in alopecia areata. Libraries were prepared by immunoSEQ multiplex PCR; TCRdb keeps only in-frame clonotypes and omits some of them. The data hold approximately 82,000 clones, with approximately 50% observed a single time. Sequencing was done on a sample of NKG2D-high CD8+ T cells sorted from blood. The receptors here all came from a human donor with alopecia areata. Each CDR3 is given with its conserved first and last residue. Fields, in order: CDR3 protein, CDR3 DNA, V gene, J gene, clone size, D gene. The D gene is left open where the match is weak. The size of a clone is reported for some rows only, either as once, few or many, or as a class for expanded clones.

CDR3: CASSLGVGQPQHF
DNA: TGTGCCAGCAGCTTGGGGGTAGGACAGCCCCAGCATTTT
V: TRBV5-6
J: TRBJ1-5
size: .
D: .

CDR3: CASSLGEQFF
DNA: TGTGCCAGCAGCTTAGGTGAGCAGTTCTTC
V: TRBV7-9
J: TRBJ2-1
size: .
D: .

CDR3: CASSTTGVNTEAFF
DNA: TGTGCCAGCAGCACGACAGGGGTTAACACTGAAGCTTTCTTT
V: TRBV9
J: TRBJ1-1
size: .
D: TRBD1

CDR3: CASSISGSSDEQYF
DNA: TGTGCCAGCAGCATTAGCGGGAGTTCGGACGAGCAGTACTTC
V: TRBV7-9
J: TRBJ2-7
size: few
D: TRBD2

CDR3: CASSPSSAYEQYF
DNA: TGTGCCAGCAGCCCCTCATCTGCCTACGAGCAGTACTTC
V: TRBV9
J: TRBJ2-7
size: .
D: .

CDR3: CASSLVSPPYNEQFF
DNA: TGTGCCAGCAGTTTAGTGTCCCCGCCCTACAATGAGCAGTTCTTC
V: TRBV27
J: TRBJ2-1
size: .
D: .

CDR3: CASSPGQLDNEQFF
DNA: TGTGCCAGCAGTCCTGGACAGCTAGACAATGAGCAGTTCTTC
V: TRBV27
J: TRBJ2-1
size: .
D: .

CDR3: CASSQYGSYNEQFF
DNA: TGCGCCAGCAGCCAATATGGGTCCTACAATGAGCAGTTCTTC
V: TRBV4-3
J: TRBJ2-1
size: .
D: .

CDR3: CSVVGQGHPGELFF
DNA: TGCAGCGTTGTGGGGCAGGGGCACCCCGGGGAGCTGTTTTTT
V: TRBV29-1
J: TRBJ2-2
size: .
D: .

CDR3: CASSKSGYGYNEQFF
DNA: TGTGCCAGCAGCAAAAGCGGTTATGGCTACAATGAGCAGTTCTTC
V: TRBV9
J: TRBJ2-1
size: .
D: .

CDR3: CASLDPLQDTQYF
DNA: TGTGCCAGCCTTGACCCCCTACAAGATACGCAGTATTTT
V: TRBV2
J: TRBJ2-3
size: .
D: .

CDR3: CASVAGPGELFF
DNA: TGTGCCAGCGTGGCGGGGCCCGGGGAGCTGTTTTTT
V: TRBV6-5
J: TRBJ2-2
size: few
D: .

CDR3: CSALGRGDWLFF
DNA: TGCAGCGCCCTCGGGCGGGGGGATTGGCTGTTTTTT
V: TRBV29-1
J: TRBJ2-2
size: .
D: TRBD2

CDR3: CSGGGTSVGNEQFF
DNA: TGCAGCGGTGGGGGGACTAGCGTAGGAAATGAGCAGTTCTTC
V: TRBV29-1
J: TRBJ2-1
size: few
D: TRBD2

CDR3: CSVVQGGRYNEQFF
DNA: TGCAGCGTTGTCCAAGGGGGTCGGTACAATGAGCAGTTCTTC
V: TRBV29-1
J: TRBJ2-1
size: few
D: .

CDR3: CASGLEEPEQYF
DNA: TGTGCTAGTGGTTTGGAGGAGCCCGAGCAGTACTTC
V: TRBV12-5
J: TRBJ2-7
size: .
D: .

CDR3: CAAGGTNINEQFF
DNA: TGTGCCGCGGGGGGGACTAATATCAATGAGCAGTTCTTC
V: TRBV19
J: TRBJ2-1
size: .
D: TRBD2

CDR3: CASSEWYGYTF
DNA: TGTGCCAGCAGTGAATGGTATGGCTACACCTTC
V: TRBV25-1
J: TRBJ1-2
size: few
D: .

CDR3: CASSGGDNSPLHF
DNA: TGTGCCAGCAGTGGAGGCGATAATTCACCCCTCCACTTT
V: TRBV9
J: TRBJ1-6
size: .
D: .

CDR3: CASSGVGLEQYF
DNA: TGTGCCAGCAGTGGGGTAGGCCTCGAGCAGTACTTC
V: TRBV2
J: TRBJ2-7
size: .
D: .

CDR3: CSVRQAEGYTF
DNA: TGCAGCGTAAGACAGGCAGAGGGCTACACCTTC
V: TRBV29-1
J: TRBJ1-2
size: .
D: .

CDR3: CAWTETGNTGELFF
DNA: TGTGCCTGGACTGAGACGGGGAACACCGGGGAGCTGTTTTTT
V: TRBV30
J: TRBJ2-2
size: .
D: .

CDR3: CASSQGQVSTDTQYF
DNA: TGTGCCAGCAGCCAAGGGCAAGTTAGCACAGATACGCAGTATTTT
V: TRBV4-2
J: TRBJ2-3
size: .
D: .

CDR3: CASTAIRDSYNEQFF
DNA: TGTGCCAGCACCGCCATCCGGGACAGTTACAATGAGCAGTTCTTC
V: TRBV27
J: TRBJ2-1
size: .
D: TRBD1

CDR3: CASSLGLYNEQFF
DNA: TGTGCCAGCAGTTTAGGTCTGTACAATGAGCAGTTCTTC
V: TRBV27
J: TRBJ2-1
size: .
D: .

CDR3: CSVLFLGDGYTF
DNA: TGCAGCGTTTTGTTCTTGGGGGATGGCTACACCTTC
V: TRBV29-1
J: TRBJ1-2
size: .
D: .

CDR3: CASSYRDRGTDTQYF
DNA: TGTGCCAGCAGTTACCGGGACAGGGGTACCGATACGCAGTATTTT
V: TRBV28
J: TRBJ2-3
size: few
D: TRBD1

CDR3: CATHRTAYNEQFF
DNA: TGTGCCACCCACCGTACGGCCTACAATGAGCAGTTCTTC
V: TRBV28
J: TRBJ2-1
size: .
D: .

CDR3: CASSLAGGVETQYF
DNA: TGTGCCAGCAGCCTAGCAGGGGGCGTCGAGACCCAGTACTTC
V: TRBV7-2
J: TRBJ2-5
size: few
D: TRBD1

CDR3: CSVAGLAETSYEQYF
DNA: TGCAGCGTAGCCGGACTAGCGGAAACCTCCTACGAGCAGTACTTC
V: TRBV29-1
J: TRBJ2-7
size: .
D: TRBD2